The 27 T cell receptor beta chains presented below share a single source sample, sequenced in a study of early T cells in non-severe SARS-CoV-2 infection. TCRdb independently ran MiXCR on the 5' RACE reads; one entry per CDR3 protein. The sample gives more than 20,000 distinct CDR3 sequences, about 4% of which show up once; almost 1.5% is in the top ten. Sequencing was done on a sample of whole blood. The source of these receptors is an adult who was a healthcare worker with PCR-confirmed SARS-CoV-2 infection or an uninfected control (not recorded which).

This clonotype rates as medium-sized. The V and J genes are TRBV20-1 and TRBJ2-7; 8 nucleotides match TRBD2. The CDR3 runs 14 residues. CDR1 is DFQATT, CDR2 SNEGSKA, per germline (reference sequence). Losses at the gene ends were 6 bases for V and 6 bases for J; bases not matched to a gene: 13. The CDR3 spells CSATGGNGFGEQYF. The CDR3, as DNA: TGCAGTGCCACGGGAGGGAATGGATTTGGCGAGCAGTACTTC.

The chain is built from TRBV18 and TRBJ1-1, with D possibly being TRBD1 (5 bases). With 0 bases removed from V and 10 bases from J, the gap between germline ends came to 15 bases. The CDR3 has 14 residues. Germline V CDR1 and CDR2: KGHSH, LQKENI. CDR3 loop: CASSPPMVPGGAFF. DNA of the CDR3: TGTGCCAGCTCACCACCGATGGTCCCGGGGGGAGCTTTCTTT.

In its sample, this clonotype was seen many times. The rearrangement joins TRBV29-1 to TRBJ2-5; no definite D call. CDR1 and CDR2 from the germline V gene are SQVTM and ANQGSEA. Trimming shortened V by 4 bases and J by 4 bases, and 7 bases separated the two germline ends. This CDR3 has 11 amino acids. The CDR3 bases are TGCAGCGTTGGTCGCGGAGAGACCCAGTACTTC. Amino acid sequence: CSVGRGETQYF. The full variable domain, with the rest looked up from reference TRBV29-1 and TRBJ2-5, is SAVISQKPSRDICQRGTSLTIQCQVDSQVTMMFWYRQQPGQSLTLIATANQGSEATYESGFVIDKFPISRPNLTFSTLTVSNMSPEDSSIYLCSVGRGETQYFGPGTRLLVL.

The sample holds many counts of this clonotype. The chain links TRBV6-2 or TRBV6-3 to TRBJ1-1; D is unclear. Trimming took off 2 bases at V and 0 bases at J, with 7 bases between the two ends. CDR1 is MNHEY and CDR2 is SVGEGT in the germline V gene. This CDR3 has 14 residues. DNA for the CDR3: TGTGCCAGCAGTTACCGGGCGGTGAACACTGAAGCTTTCTTT. Translating it yields CASSYRAVNTEAFF.

In this sample, this clonotype turned up many times. The rearrangement links TRBV6-1 to TRBJ1-2, with TRBD1 matching over 7 bases. V was clipped by 5 bases and J by 4 bases; unmatched bases: 4. Germline-derived CDR1 and CDR2 are MNHNS and SASEGT. The length of the CDR3 is 13 residues. This CDR3 is CASSTGEGYGYTF. The CDR3 DNA sequence: TGTGCCAGCAGTACAGGGGAGGGCTATGGCTACACCTTC.

This clonotype is termed medium-sized. V is TRBV4-2 and J is TRBJ2-1, with a weak D call TRBD2 (5 bases). The V end was cut by 0 bases, the J end by 7 bases, with 10 bases between. Looked up from germline, CDR1 is LGHNA and CDR2 is YNFKEQ. CDR3 length equals 14 residues. The CDR3 here is CASSQDARGNEQFF. CDR3 nucleotide sequence: TGTGCCAGCAGCCAAGATGCACGGGGTAATGAGCAGTTCTTC.

This clonotype is medium-sized. V usage is TRBV11-2 and J usage is TRBJ2-3, with 10 positions matching TRBD1. Germline lookup yields CDR1 SGHAT and CDR2 FQNNGV. Trimming took 0 bases from V and 6 from J; bases not matched to a gene: 6. This CDR3 contains 16 residues. The chain's CDR3 is CASSLDIGTGADTQYF. The DNA for the CDR3 is TGTGCCAGCAGCTTAGATATCGGGACAGGGGCCGATACGCAGTATTTT. Looking up the rest from reference TRBV11-2 and TRBJ2-3 gives the full variable domain: EAGVAQSPRYKIIEKRQSVAFWCNPISGHATLYWYQQILGQGPKLLIQFQNNGVVDDSQLPKDRFSAERLKGVDSTLKIQPAKLEDSAVYLCASSLDIGTGADTQYFGPGTRLTVL.

As regards this clonotype: One base away lies a much larger clone, so this may be a sequencing read error. The chain carries TRBV2 and TRBJ1-2, with D uncertain. Germline loops: CDR1 SNHLY, CDR2 FYNNEI. The CDR3 sequence is 13 residues long. The CDR3 DNA reads TGTGCCAACAATACGGAAGGAACTTATGACTACACCTTC. Translating gives CANNTEGTYDYTF.

This clonotype was seen many times. V and J are TRBV4-1 and TRBJ2-2, with 10 bases identical to TRBD2. Germline CDR1 is MGHRA and CDR2 is YSYEKL. V lost 4 bases, J lost 7 bases, and 9 bases stayed unmatched. The CDR3 is 16 residues long. The CDR3 here is CASSPPSGGPNGELFF. In DNA, the CDR3 is TGCGCCAGCAGCCCCCCTAGCGGGGGCCCGAACGGGGAGCTGTTTTTT.

This clonotype was counted at least ten times. This sequence joins TRBV20-1 and TRBJ2-1; weak D call: TRBD2 (6 bases). This CDR3 is 15 amino acids long. V shed 1 base and J shed 4 bases, with 14 bases lying between them. Germline CDR1 is DFQATT and CDR2 is SNEGSKA (reference sequence). In nucleotides, the CDR3 is TGCAGTGCTAGAGCACCCTCCCGGGGGTACAATGAGCAGTTCTTC. Translating it yields CSARAPSRGYNEQFF.

This clonotype was seen more than once but under ten times. The rearrangement joins TRBV6-1 to TRBJ2-7; either TRBD1 or TRBD2 may fit D (6 bases each). Germline-derived CDR1 and CDR2 are MNHNS and SASEGT. V lost 8 bases and J lost 4, with 15 bases in between. The CDR3 covers 13 residues. The CDR3 here is CASGGQAGYEQYF. In DNA form, the CDR3 reads TGTGCCAGCGGGGGGCAGGCAGGTTACGAGCAGTACTTC.

This clonotype was observed a handful of times. V and J are TRBV30 and TRBJ2-2; TRBD1 might be the D (6 bases). CDR3 size: 13 residues. Germline loops: CDR1 GTSNPN, CDR2 SVGIG (reference sequence). With 4 bases removed from V and 8 bases from J, the gap between germline ends came to 14 bases. CDR3 region: CAWNAQGPGELFF. DNA of the CDR3: TGTGCCTGGAACGCGCAGGGGCCGGGGGAGCTGTTTTTT.

This clonotype came up a few times. The chain is built from TRBV23-1 and TRBJ2-7, with TRBD1 matching 7 bases. TRBV23-1 is an open reading frame, and its role is uncertain. V shed 1 base, J shed 3 bases, and the junction held 18 bases outside the gene matches. This CDR3 has 19 amino acids. This chain's CDR3 is CASSQWTKLPGQNFYEQYF. The CDR3 nucleotides read TGCGCCAGCAGTCAATGGACGAAGCTCCCGGGACAGAATTTCTACGAGCAGTACTTC.

The table lists this clonotype with many counts. The chain has TRBV6-2 or TRBV6-3 and TRBJ2-5, with D tentatively TRBD2 (5 bases). Germline V gives CDR1 MNHEY, CDR2 SVGEGT. The CDR3 length is 12 residues. With 2 bases removed from V and 8 bases from J, the gap between germline ends came to 9 bases. This CDR3 reads CASSYDGVTQYF. Here the CDR3 DNA reads TGTGCCAGCAGTTACGACGGGGTAACCCAGTACTTC.

The table lists this clonotype with many counts. The chain employs TRBV29-1 and TRBJ2-7; 7 bases map to TRBD2. V shed 5 bases, J shed 2 bases, and the junction held 3 bases outside the gene matches. The V gene's germline CDR1 is SQVTM and CDR2 ANQGSEA. This CDR3 region has 12 residues. In DNA form, the CDR3 reads TGCAGCGTTTTGGGGGGGGCCTACGAGCAGTACTTC. Protein product: CSVLGGAYEQYF.

This clonotype occurred many times. The rearrangement joins TRBV7-9 to TRBJ1-1; D gene unclear. Trimming shortened V by 5 bases and J by 1 base, and 11 bases separated the two germline ends. The CDR3 consists of 14 residues. In germline, CDR1 is SEHNR, CDR2 FQNEAQ (reference sequence). The CDR3 here is CASSISNRNTEAFF. CDR3 nucleotide sequence: TGTGCCAGCAGCATCTCTAACAGGAACACTGAAGCTTTCTTT.

At least ten counts were recorded for this clonotype. The chain is built from TRBV10-2 and TRBJ1-1; 7 positions agree with TRBD1. The ends lost 4 bases at V and 1 base at J; junction bases unmatched: 9. There are 16 residues in the CDR3. Per germline, CDR1 WSHSY and CDR2 SAAADI. DNA of the CDR3: TGCGCCAGCAGTGCTGCTTGGGGACAGCCGAACACTGAAGCTTTCTTT. Its protein is CASSAAWGQPNTEAFF.

The table lists this clonotype with many counts. The V gene is TRBV4-3, the J gene TRBJ1-6; D gene unclear. Germline assignment: CDR1 LGHNA and CDR2 YSLEER. This CDR3 is built from 13 residues. V was shortened by 0 bases and J by 10 bases, with 7 bases between the two germline ends. CDR3 loop: CASSQDGRSPLHF. CDR3 nucleotides: TGCGCCAGCAGCCAAGATGGGCGCTCACCCCTCCACTTT.

The chain carries TRBV7-9 and TRBJ2-2, with unresolved D. The length of the CDR3 is 11 residues. Germline values: CDR1 SEHNR, CDR2 FQNEAQ (reference sequence). V lost 5 bases and J lost 8, with 6 bases in between. CDR3 sequence: CASSRGGELFF. The CDR3, as DNA: TGTGCCAGCAGCCGTGGAGGGGAGCTGTTTTTT.

At least ten counts were recorded for this clonotype. This rearrangement joins TRBV9 to TRBJ2-7; maybe TRBD2 (5 bases). V was cut by 3 bases and J by 7 bases, with 17 bases left in between. This CDR3 is 14 amino acids long. The germline CDR1 and CDR2 sequences are SGDLS and YYNGEE. The CDR3 DNA is TGTGCCAGCAGCGAAGGTCTAGCCCCTTCTGAGCAGTACTTC. Translated, it gives CASSEGLAPSEQYF.

This clonotype showed up just a few times. The gene calls are TRBV5-1 and TRBJ2-2; possibly TRBD1 for D (5 bases). In germline, CDR1 is SGHRS, CDR2 YFSETQ. Trimming took off 3 bases at V and 5 bases at J, with 8 bases between the two ends. The CDR3 length is 13 residues. CDR3 bases: TGCGCCAGCAGCTCCCAGGGTACCGGGGAGCTGTTTTTT. Translated: CASSSQGTGELFF.

Many counts were recorded for this clonotype. The chain links TRBV2 to TRBJ2-3, with D perhaps being TRBD1 or TRBD2 (5 bases each). This CDR3 contains 12 residues. The germline gives CDR1 SNHLY, CDR2 FYNNEI. Trimming removed 8 bases from V and 9 bases from J, with 15 bases in between. The CDR3 DNA follows: TGTGCCAGCCGGCCCGAGGGGTGGACGCAGTATTTT. This codes for CASRPEGWTQYF.

In this sample, this clonotype turned up a few times. This rearrangement joins TRBV11-2 to TRBJ2-1; D gene uncertain. CDR3 length equals 14 residues. V shed 1 base and J shed 7 bases, with 11 bases lying between them. CDR1 and CDR2 from the germline V gene are SGHAT and FQNNGV. The CDR3 spells CASSLAGTANEQFF. The CDR3 DNA is TGTGCCAGCAGCTTAGCGGGTACAGCGAATGAGCAGTTCTTC.

This clonotype was observed a handful of times. The rearrangement links TRBV9 to TRBJ1-4; 12 bases map to TRBD1. The CDR3 covers 16 residues. After removal of 5 bases from V and 5 bases from J, the junction contained 7 bases not matched to a gene. Germline lookup yields CDR1 SGDLS and CDR2 YYNGEE. The CDR3 region has the DNA TGTGCCAGCAGTCCGGGACAGGGGGCGTCGAATGAAAAACTGTTTTTT. Its protein product is CASSPGQGASNEKLFF.

This clonotype was found many times. V gene TRBV24-1 combines with J gene TRBJ1-1; D is perhaps TRBD1 (6 bases). Germline CDR1 reads KGHDR; CDR2 reads SFDVKD. The CDR3 covers 12 residues. V lost 7 bases and J lost 3, with 8 bases in between. The CDR3 coding sequence is TGTGCCACCAGGGGGGCGTACACTGAAGCTTTCTTT. Residues: CATRGAYTEAFF.

This clonotype was recorded at least ten times. The chain recombines TRBV7-2 with TRBJ1-1, with no clear D. With 5 bases removed from V and 0 bases from J, the gap between germline ends came to 7 bases. The CDR3 is 13 amino acids. CDR1 SGHTA and CDR2 FQGNSA come from the germline V gene. The CDR3 DNA reads as TGTGCCAGCAGCAAAAGATTGAACACTGAAGCTTTCTTT. This encodes CASSKRLNTEAFF.

This clonotype was counted many times. V usage is TRBV7-2 and J usage is TRBJ2-1; 7 bases are a match to TRBD2. The CDR3 length is 15 residues. With 5 bases clipped from V and 7 bases from J, the junction kept 11 bases outside the gene matches. Germline CDR1 reads SGHTA; CDR2 reads FQGNSA. CDR3 nucleotides: TGTGCCAGCAGCAATAGCGGGCCCTCCGGGAATGAGCAGTTCTTC. It encodes CASSNSGPSGNEQFF.